These 13 T cell receptor beta chains share one sample of origin, sequenced in a study of CD8+ T cells in alopecia areata. Researchers took lesional scalp punch biopsies and peripheral blood from people who were alopecia areata patients. RNA was extracted and reverse transcribed into cDNA as the sequencing template. Using immunoSEQ multiplex PCR, the repertoire was profiled, and TCRdb retains in-frame clones only, with some absent. The sample holds thousands of clones, roughly 64% seen once. This specimen consisted of skin, obtained at week 0. The receptor source for this set is a human donor with alopecia areata.

The gene calls are TRBV2 and TRBJ2-7; 8 positions match TRBD1. The CDR3 has 15 residues. Per germline, CDR1 SNHLY and CDR2 FYNNEI. V shed 9 bases and J 3 bases; nucleotides not matched to a gene: 13. CDR3 sequence: CASSTGGPYNYEQYF. Here the CDR3 DNA reads TGTGCCAGTAGTACAGGGGGTCCCTATAACTACGAGCAGTACTTC.

The chain combines TRBV19 with TRBJ1-2, with D possibly matching TRBD1 (5 bases). CDR3 length equals 17 residues. Trimming left V 5 bases short and J 4 bases short, with 23 bases between. Germline assignment: CDR1 LNHDA and CDR2 SQIVND (reference sequence). DNA for the CDR3: TGTGCCAGTAGTGTTGACGGGGCAAATCGAAAGACCTATGGCTACACCTTC. Translating gives CASSVDGANRKTYGYTF.

The V call is TRBV5-4, the J call TRBJ2-5; 11 nucleotides match TRBD1. Unmatched junction bases numbered 4, after V lost 4 bases and J lost 2 bases. CDR1 and CDR2 from the germline V gene are SGHNT and YYREEE (reference sequence). This CDR3 spans 15 amino acids. The DNA for the CDR3 is TGTGCCAGCAGCAAGGACAGGGGGCGACAAGAGACCCAGTACTTC. This gives the protein CASSKDRGRQETQYF.

Note on this clone: This CDR3 is also generated by other DNA sequences in the sample. The chain employs TRBV7-2 and TRBJ1-2; D unclear. V lost 3 bases to trimming and J lost 5 bases, with 13 bases between them. CDR1 and CDR2 (germline): SGHTA, FQGNSA. The CDR3 runs 14 residues. The CDR3 DNA reads TGTGCCAGCAGCTTGGGTTCGCAGTGGTATGGCTACACCTTC. It encodes CASSLGSQWYGYTF.

The chain uses TRBV7-9 and TRBJ2-1; D may be TRBD2 (5 bases). Germline V CDR1 and CDR2: SEHNR, FQNEAQ (reference sequence). V lost 1 base, J lost 9 bases, and 7 bases lay in between. This CDR3 has 12 amino acids. The CDR3 nucleotides read TGTGCCAGCAGCTTAGGGAGGAGTGAGCAGTTCTTC. Translation: CASSLGRSEQFF.

The chain recombines TRBV9 with TRBJ2-1, with 9 bases identical to TRBD2. The CDR3 has 15 amino acids. Germline V gives CDR1 SGDLS, CDR2 YYNGEE. The ends lost 0 bases at V and 6 bases at J; junction bases unmatched: 4. The CDR3 region is CASSVAGGRVNEQFF. The CDR3 bases are TGTGCCAGCAGCGTAGCCGGCGGGAGGGTCAATGAGCAGTTCTTC.

This clone was seen once. This sequence joins TRBV25-1 and TRBJ1-4; 7 bases agree with TRBD1. The germline V gene has CDR1 MGHDK and CDR2 SYGVNS. The CDR3 is 14 amino acids. V was clipped by 3 bases and J by 4 bases; unmatched bases: 2. The CDR3 DNA reads TGTGCCAGCAGTGACAGGGGGAGTAATGAAAAACTGTTTTTT. Translation: CASSDRGSNEKLFF.

The chain uses TRBV9 and TRBJ2-7; D is uncertain. The CDR3 contains 14 residues. Germline loops: CDR1 SGDLS, CDR2 YYNGEE. Trimming removed 2 bases at V and 1 base at J, with 10 bases between. This CDR3 reads CASSVTPGSYEQYF. CDR3 bases: TGTGCCAGCAGCGTTACACCCGGGTCCTACGAGCAGTACTTC.

V is TRBV5-1 and J is TRBJ2-7; tentatively, D is TRBD1 (7 bases). This CDR3 is 14 amino acids long. The germline gives CDR1 SGHRS, CDR2 YFSETQ. The V end lost 4 bases, the J end lost 0 bases, and 11 bases lay between the germline ends. The CDR3 sequence is CASSAGQLSYEQYF. DNA of the CDR3: TGCGCCAGCAGCGCGGGACAGCTCTCCTACGAGCAGTACTTC.

The chain carries TRBV27 and TRBJ1-1; 9 bases are shared with TRBD1. Germline V gives CDR1 MNHEY, CDR2 SMNVEV (reference sequence). The CDR3 length is 17 residues. Trimming cost V 0 bases and J 4 bases; bases outside gene matches: 9. The CDR3 spells CASSLSPWDRDCTEAFF. CDR3 DNA: TGTGCCAGCAGTTTATCTCCTTGGGACAGGGATTGCACTGAAGCTTTCTTT.

The CDR3 nucleotides are TGTGCCAGCAGCTTAGTGTTCGGACAAAGTAATGAAGCTTTCTTT. Protein product: CASSLVFGQSNEAFF. The gene calls are TRBV7-9 and TRBJ1-1; a weak D match, TRBD1 (5 bases). The CDR3 totals 15 residues. The ends were cut back, 1 base at V and 7 bases at J, with 16 bases in the middle. The germline V gene encodes CDR1 SEHNR and CDR2 FQNEAQ (reference sequence).

This clone has a handful of counts. The chain employs TRBV6-5 and TRBJ2-3; 7 bases match TRBD1. The CDR3 is made up of 15 amino acids. Germline V gene sequence: CDR1 MNHEY, CDR2 SVGAGI. After removal of 6 bases from V and 1 base from J, the junction contained 7 bases not matched to a gene. The CDR3 reads CASRPGQAGTDTQYF. The DNA of the CDR3 is TGTGCCAGCAGACCCGGACAGGCGGGCACAGATACGCAGTATTTT.

CDR3 sequence reads: CASSLTENTEAFF. In DNA form, the CDR3 reads TGTGCCAGCAGCTTGACAGAGAACACTGAAGCTTTCTTT. The V gene is TRBV7-9, the J gene TRBJ1-1; D is perhaps TRBD1 (5 bases). Germline V gene sequence: CDR1 SEHNR, CDR2 FQNEAQ (reference sequence). V was pared by 3 bases and J by 1 base, with 6 bases between. The CDR3 contains 13 residues.